Below, 29 T cell receptor beta chains from the same sample are listed, as sequenced in a study of blood T cell repertoires in COVID-19. Repertoires were generated with immunoSEQ multiplex PCR, while TCRdb's copy carries only in-frame clones and drops some. This sample yields about 190,000 clones, of which about 80% are seen a single time; around 7.8% belongs to the top ten. The sequencing sample was made of peripheral blood. All receptors derive from an older woman with COVID-19, enrolled during active disease.

The CDR3 region has the DNA TGTGCCAGTAGTGGTCCACAGTACAATCAGCCCCAGCATTTT. Its translation: CASSGPQYNQPQHF. The chain carries TRBV19 and TRBJ1-5; D gene uncertain. V lost 5 bases and J lost 3, with 11 bases in between. The CDR3 contains 14 residues. Germline-derived CDR1 and CDR2 are LNHDA and SQIVND (reference sequence).

This clone is a singleton in its sample. CDR3 residues: CSASDSGGANEQFF. The CDR3 DNA follows: TGCAGTGCTAGTGATAGCGGGGGGGCTAATGAGCAGTTCTTC. The V and J genes are TRBV20-1 and TRBJ2-1; 11 bases line up with TRBD2. CDR1 is DFQATT and CDR2 is SNEGSKA in the germline V gene (reference sequence). The CDR3 length is 14 residues. V dropped 3 bases and J dropped 7; count of bases not matched to a gene: 5.

The chain carries TRBV10-3 and TRBJ1-5; 7 bases match TRBD1. With V trimmed by 4 bases and J by 3 bases, 6 bases remained unmatched. This CDR3 has 15 residues. The germline gives CDR1 ENHRY, CDR2 SYGVKD. CDR3 protein: CAISATGLYNQPQHF. CDR3 nucleotide sequence: TGTGCCATCAGTGCGACAGGGCTTTACAATCAGCCCCAGCATTTT.

The chain carries TRBV2 and TRBJ1-3; D remains unclear. V gave up 2 bases and J gave up 1 base, with 6 bases separating them. The CDR3 has 14 residues. In germline, CDR1 is SNHLY, CDR2 FYNNEI. Here the CDR3 DNA reads TGTGCCAGCAGTGAACTCGGGTCTGGAAACACCATATATTTT. It translates to CASSELGSGNTIYF.

The DNA for the CDR3 is TGTGCCAGCAGCTTGGTAGGAGCGGACGAGCAGTACTTC. Protein sequence: CASSLVGADEQYF. This sequence joins TRBV5-4 and TRBJ2-7; a possible D gene is TRBD2 (5 bases). The V gene lost 0 bases and the J gene lost 5 bases, with 9 bases spanning the gap. This CDR3 spans 13 amino acids. The germline V gene has CDR1 SGHNT and CDR2 YYREEE (reference sequence).

This clone was detected only a few times. The chain couples TRBV6-7 to TRBJ2-7; D perhaps matches TRBD1 (6 bases). TRBV6-7 is an open reading frame whose function is uncertain. This CDR3 region has 16 residues. With 6 bases removed from V and 3 bases from J, the gap between germline ends came to 21 bases. CDR3 DNA sequence: TGTGCCAGCAGCTCGCCAAACTACAGGGACAACTACGAGCAGTACTTC. This gives the protein CASSSPNYRDNYEQYF.

This sequence joins TRBV11-2 and TRBJ1-4; a possible D gene is TRBD1 (5 bases). The V end lost 4 bases, the J end lost 4 bases, and 13 bases lay between the germline ends. Germline V lookup: CDR1 SGHAT, CDR2 FQNNGV. The CDR3 has 15 amino acids. The DNA of the CDR3 is TGTGCCAGCAGCTCCCGACAGACACGTAATGAAAAACTGTTTTTT. This codes for CASSSRQTRNEKLFF.

This clone was counted only a few times. The genes are TRBV3-1 (or the pseudogene TRBV3-2) and TRBJ2-5; 8 bases map to TRBD2. The CDR3 spans 17 residues. Germline V lookup: CDR1 LGHDT, CDR2 YNNKEL (reference sequence). V gave up 2 bases and J gave up 1 base; unmatched junction bases: 9. The DNA of the CDR3 is TGTGCCAGCAGCCAACCCATCACGCTAGCGGGCCAAGAGACCCAGTACTTC. Amino acids: CASSQPITLAGQETQYF.

This clone occurred once. J is TRBJ2-2 and V is TRBV24-1; 10 bases match TRBD1. CDR3 size: 17 residues. CDR1 and CDR2 from the germline V gene are KGHDR and SFDVKD. With V trimmed by 0 bases and J by 6 bases, 6 bases remained unmatched. CDR3 DNA sequence: TGTGCCACCAGTGATTTGACCGGGACAGGGGATCCCGGGGAGCTGTTTTTT. It translates to CATSDLTGTGDPGELFF.

The chain uses TRBV18 and TRBJ1-4; D is unresolved. Germline V gene sequence: CDR1 KGHSH, CDR2 LQKENI. V lost 4 bases and J lost 2, with 14 bases in between. The CDR3 consists of 16 residues. CDR3 nucleotides: TGTGCCAGCTCACTCGACCGGGGTCGGACTAATGAAAAACTGTTTTTT. Translating it yields CASSLDRGRTNEKLFF.

The V gene is TRBV28, the J gene TRBJ1-5; 7 bases match TRBD1. V was pared by 5 bases and J by 3 bases, with 7 bases of the junction left unmatched. Germline V gives CDR1 MDHEN, CDR2 SYDVKM. The CDR3 has 15 amino acids. CDR3 sequence: CASSIRGVLNQPQHF. The CDR3 DNA follows: TGTGCCAGCAGTATCAGGGGGGTCCTCAATCAGCCCCAGCATTTT.

This chain joins TRBV14 and TRBJ2-7, with a weak D call TRBD2 (5 bases). V was pared by 1 base and J by 2 bases, with 9 bases between. CDR1 SGHDN and CDR2 FVKESK come from the germline V gene. The CDR3 sequence is 14 residues long. CDR3 bases: TGTGCCAGCAGCCAAGTAGTGGGAGCCTACGAGCAGTACTTC. Protein product: CASSQVVGAYEQYF.

The chain has TRBV19 and TRBJ1-5; D is unclear. The CDR3 totals 15 residues. Deletions cut 2 bases from V and 8 bases from J, with 16 bases between. Germline CDR1 and CDR2: LNHDA and SQIVND (reference sequence). CDR3 amino acids: CASSIRGQAGEPQHF. The CDR3 nucleotides are TGTGCCAGTAGTATACGCGGGCAGGCCGGAGAGCCCCAGCATTTT.

The chain links TRBV5-5 to TRBJ1-1; possibly TRBD1 for D (5 bases). CDR1 is SGHKS and CDR2 is YYEKEE in the germline V gene (reference sequence). This CDR3 is built from 15 residues. Deletions cut 4 bases from V and 3 bases from J, with 16 bases between. The DNA for the CDR3 is TGTGCCAGCAGCCCAAGACCTCGGGGGGACACTGAAGCTTTCTTT. This codes for CASSPRPRGDTEAFF.

V gene TRBV2 combines with J gene TRBJ2-7, with 8 bases matching TRBD2. J gave up 3 bases and V 1 base, and 2 bases lay outside the gene matches. The CDR3 has 14 amino acids. Per germline, CDR1 SNHLY and CDR2 FYNNEI. The DNA of the CDR3 is TGTGCCAGCAGTGAAGGACTAGCGATCTACGAGCAGTACTTC. Residues: CASSEGLAIYEQYF.

The chain joins TRBV28 to TRBJ2-7; possibly TRBD1 for D (5 bases). Trimming took off 0 bases at V and 1 base at J, with 13 bases between the two ends. Looked up from germline, CDR1 is MDHEN and CDR2 is SYDVKM. The CDR3 extends over 16 amino acids. The CDR3, as DNA: TGTGCCAGCAGTTTATGGACTCCCAGGGAATCCTACGAGCAGTACTTC. Protein sequence: CASSLWTPRESYEQYF. Complete variable domain (other parts from reference TRBV28 and TRBJ2-7): DVKVTQSSRYLVKRTGEKVFLECVQDMDHENMFWYRQDPGLGLRLIYFSYDVKMKEKGDIPEGYSVSREKKERFSLILESASTNQTSMYLCASSLWTPRESYEQYFGPGTRLTVT.

V usage is TRBV7-8 and J usage is TRBJ2-2; 8 bases are a match to TRBD1. This CDR3 comprises 15 residues. CDR1 and CDR2 from the germline V gene are SGHVS and FQNEAQ. J was trimmed by 1 base and V by 5 bases; bases with no gene match: 3. In DNA form, the CDR3 reads TGTGCCAGCAGCGCTGGGACAGGGAACACCGGGGAGCTGTTTTTT. This encodes CASSAGTGNTGELFF.

The V call is TRBV19, the J call TRBJ1-6; no firm D call. The CDR3 contains 17 residues. CDR1 LNHDA and CDR2 SQIVND come from the germline V gene (reference sequence). Deletions cut 5 bases from V and 0 bases from J, with 14 bases between. CDR3 sequence: CASSVQWASSYNSPLHF. In nucleotides, the CDR3 is TGTGCCAGTAGTGTCCAGTGGGCGAGCTCCTATAATTCACCCCTCCACTTT.

The chain has TRBV7-8 and TRBJ1-5, with 7 bases aligning to TRBD1. V was pared by 1 base and J by 5 bases, with 5 bases of the junction left unmatched. This CDR3 comprises 15 residues. From germline, CDR1 is SGHVS and CDR2 FQNEAQ. Written as DNA, the CDR3 is TGTGCCAGCAGCTTAGAAGGGGGCGCCGATCAGCCCCAGCATTTT. This codes for CASSLEGGADQPQHF.

The chain recombines TRBV9 with TRBJ2-1; 7 bases fit TRBD1. The CDR3 runs to 13 residues. Trimming at V came to 3 bases and at J to 5 bases, leaving 2 bases not matched to a gene. Germline CDR1 is SGDLS and CDR2 is YYNGEE. In DNA, the CDR3 is TGTGCCAGCAGCGAGCAGGGGGACAATGAGCAGTTCTTC. Protein product: CASSEQGDNEQFF.

CDR3 nucleotide sequence: TGTGCCAGCAGACCCGACAGCAGTAATAGCAATCAGCCCCAGCATTTT. This encodes CASRPDSSNSNQPQHF. The J gene is TRBJ1-5, the V gene TRBV2; possible D gene TRBD1, 5 bases. V lost 6 bases, J lost 0 bases, and 15 bases lay in between. The V gene's germline CDR1 is SNHLY and CDR2 FYNNEI. This CDR3 comprises 16 residues. The whole variable domain, remainder taken from reference TRBV2 and TRBJ1-5, is EPEVTQTPSHQVTQMGQEVILRCVPISNHLYFYWYRQILGQKVEFLVSFYNNEISEKSEIFDDQFSVERPDGSNFTLKIRSTKLEDSAMYFCASRPDSSNSNQPQHFGDGTRLSIL.

This chain connects TRBV3-1 (or the pseudogene TRBV3-2) to TRBJ1-2; D not certain. The germline V gene has CDR1 LGHDT and CDR2 YNNKEL (reference sequence). The CDR3 runs 13 residues. Trimming stripped 1 base from V and 11 bases from J, with 14 bases between. CDR3 sequence reads: CASSQGSTSVYTF. In DNA form, the CDR3 reads TGTGCCAGCAGCCAAGGTTCTACGTCCGTTTACACCTTC.

This chain connects TRBV21-1 to TRBJ2-4; the table's D call TRBD1 went unverified against the DNA. TRBV21-1 is reported as a pseudogene. CDR3 size: 16 residues. This CDR3 reads CASSKGGQGPFFIQYF. The DNA for the CDR3 is TGTGCCAGCAGCAAGGGGGGACAGGGGCCCTTTTTCATTCAGTACTTC.

This chain links TRBV7-8 with TRBJ2-7; D gene ambiguous. The V gene's germline CDR1 is SGHVS and CDR2 FQNEAQ. V was cut by 3 bases and J by 0 bases, with 6 bases left in between. This CDR3 is built from 13 residues. CDR3 sequence reads: CASSFPSSYEQYF. The CDR3 DNA reads as TGTGCCAGCAGCTTCCCTAGCTCCTACGAGCAGTACTTC.

The V and J genes are TRBV3-1 (or the pseudogene TRBV3-2) and TRBJ2-4; a possible D gene is TRBD2 (6 bases). The CDR3 runs 16 residues. V dropped 2 bases and J dropped 1 base, with 12 bases sitting between them. Germline V gene data show CDR1 as LGHDT and CDR2 as YNNKEL (reference sequence). Here the CDR3 DNA reads TGTGCCAGCAGCCAACGAGGAGGGGTGGCCAAAAACATTCAGTACTTC. Encoded protein: CASSQRGGVAKNIQYF.

V is TRBV5-1 and J is TRBJ1-4; D not certain. This CDR3 contains 17 residues. Trimming shortened V by 3 bases and J by 5 bases, and 20 bases separated the two germline ends. CDR1 SGHRS and CDR2 YFSETQ come from the germline V gene. Written as DNA, the CDR3 is TGCGCCAGCAGCTCCGAAACCTGGGCTGCCCAAAATGAAAAACTGTTTTTT. Residues: CASSSETWAAQNEKLFF. Using reference TRBV5-1 and TRBJ1-4 for the parts outside the CDR3, the full variable domain is KAGVTQTPRYLIKTRGQQVTLSCSPISGHRSVSWYQQTPGQGLQFLFEYFSETQRNKGNFPGRFSGRQFSNSRSEMNVSTLELGDSALYLCASSSETWAAQNEKLFFGSGTQLSVL.

This clone has only one observation. Here the CDR3 reads CASIQDRVQETQYF. The DNA for the CDR3 is TGTGCCAGCATCCAGGACAGGGTCCAAGAGACCCAGTACTTC. This chain links TRBV2 with TRBJ2-5; 8 bases are a match to TRBD1. CDR3 length equals 14 residues. V trimming: 7 bases; J trimming: 1 base; junction bases outside the gene matches: 5. Germline CDR1 and CDR2: SNHLY and FYNNEI.

This sequence joins TRBV4-1 and TRBJ1-4; no definite D call. Germline CDR1 MGHRA, CDR2 YSYEKL. The CDR3 has 16 residues. V shed 3 bases and J shed 0 bases, with 11 bases lying between them. The CDR3 sequence is CASSHPLQSTNEKLFF. Here the CDR3 DNA reads TGCGCCAGCAGCCACCCACTACAATCAACTAATGAAAAACTGTTTTTT.

The chain is built from TRBV5-1 and TRBJ1-5; the D gene is possibly TRBD1 (5 bases). In germline, CDR1 is SGHRS, CDR2 YFSETQ. Trimming removed 0 bases from V and 1 base from J, with 11 bases in between. This CDR3 spans 16 amino acids. For the CDR3, the DNA is TGCGCCAGCAGCTTGGATGGGGCTGGGAGCAATCAGCCCCAGCATTTT. Translating gives CASSLDGAGSNQPQHF.